These 17 T cell receptor beta chains originate from one sample sequenced in a study of T cell responses to AZD1222 COVID-19 vaccine (TCRdb year 2021). Taken with the paper, the label for time point translates to: baseline before first vaccination. The library was generated by the immunoSEQ multiplex PCR assay. The table comes from immuneACCESS by way of TCRdb, which keeps in-frame sequences with V and J called. Part of the clones is missing from these tables; in studies checked, under half for an unresolved V gene and the rest for unknown reasons. The sample table holds fewer than 150,000 clones, of which 85% to 95% were seen once. The ten largest clones represent approximately 5.4% of the sample. The source material was peripheral blood, sampled on day 0 of AZD1222 vaccination. The receptors come from an adult in good health.

The rearrangement links TRBV7-2 to TRBJ2-5; no firm D call. V shed 5 bases and J shed 5 bases, with 18 bases lying between them. The CDR3 length is 15 residues. Germline V gene sequence: CDR1 SGHTA, CDR2 FQGNSA. CDR3 in amino acids: CASSPTRVVGETQYF. DNA of the CDR3: TGTGCCAGCAGCCCAACTCGGGTAGTTGGTGAGACCCAGTACTTC.

The rearrangement links TRBV7-6 to TRBJ1-1; maybe TRBD1 (6 bases). This CDR3 comprises 13 residues. From germline, CDR1 is SGHVS and CDR2 FNYEAQ. With 5 bases removed from V and 0 bases from J, the gap between germline ends came to 7 bases. For the CDR3, the DNA is TGTGCCAGCAGCGGGGGCTTGAACACTGAAGCTTTCTTT. It translates to CASSGGLNTEAFF.

This chain connects TRBV5-5 to TRBJ2-1; 8 nucleotides match TRBD1. V shed 4 bases and J 4 bases; nucleotides not matched to a gene: 16. Germline V gene sequence: CDR1 SGHKS, CDR2 YYEKEE (reference sequence). There are 18 residues in the CDR3. CDR3 residues: CASSHPRGWTGPYNEQFF. The CDR3 DNA is TGTGCCAGCAGCCACCCGCGGGGCTGGACAGGGCCATACAATGAGCAGTTCTTC. Complete variable domain (other parts from reference TRBV5-5 and TRBJ2-1): DAGVTQSPTHLIKTRGQQVTLRCSPISGHKSVSWYQQVLGQGPQFIFQYYEKEERGRGNFPDRFSARQFPNYSSELNVNALLLGDSALYLCASSHPRGWTGPYNEQFFGPGTRLTVL.

The V call is TRBV6-5, the J call TRBJ2-7; 8 nucleotides line up with TRBD1. This CDR3 has 15 amino acids. V shed 5 bases, J shed 4 bases, and the junction held 10 bases outside the gene matches. The germline V gene has CDR1 MNHEY and CDR2 SVGAGI. CDR3 protein: CASSHGQGLMYEQYF. The CDR3 region has the DNA TGTGCCAGCAGTCACGGACAGGGATTGATGTACGAGCAGTACTTC.

The V and J genes are TRBV19 and TRBJ1-2; D not resolved. Germline V lookup: CDR1 LNHDA, CDR2 SQIVND (reference sequence). Trimming left V 4 bases short and J 2 bases short, with 5 bases between. The CDR3 contains 12 residues. The CDR3 sequence is CASSSPNYGYTF. The CDR3 DNA is TGTGCCAGTAGTAGTCCCAACTATGGCTACACCTTC.

The chain is built from TRBV5-4 and TRBJ1-1, with TRBD1 matching 7 bases. Trimming took 4 bases from V and 1 from J; bases not matched to a gene: 4. The CDR3 contains 14 residues. Germline V gives CDR1 SGHNT, CDR2 YYREEE (reference sequence). CDR3 coding DNA: TGTGCCAGCAGCACCCGGACAGGGAACACTGAAGCTTTCTTT. Translating it yields CASSTRTGNTEAFF.

This rearrangement joins TRBV6-5 to TRBJ1-6, with D possibly being TRBD1 (6 bases). CDR1 is MNHEY and CDR2 is SVGAGI in the germline V gene. The CDR3 covers 12 residues. The germline V and J ends were trimmed by 10 bases and 6 bases, with 10 bases remaining between them. This CDR3 reads CATRTANSPLHF. The CDR3 nucleotides read TGTGCCACCAGGACAGCTAATTCACCCCTCCACTTT.

The genes are TRBV10-3 and TRBJ2-5, with 7 bases aligning to TRBD1. CDR3 length equals 13 residues. The V and J ends lost 4 bases and 3 bases, in that order; junction bases with no gene match: 2. Germline CDR1 ENHRY, CDR2 SYGVKD. Written as DNA, the CDR3 is TGTGCCATCAGTGGGGGGACAGAAGAGACCCAGTACTTC. As protein: CAISGGTEETQYF.

This sequence joins TRBV3-1 (or the pseudogene TRBV3-2) and TRBJ2-6, with no clear D. The CDR3 runs 19 residues. Between the trimmed V and J ends, which lost 3 bases and 1 base, there was a span of 19 bases. From germline, CDR1 is LGHDT and CDR2 YNNKEL (reference sequence). The CDR3 region is CASSQVFAVSRSGANVLTF. In DNA form, the CDR3 reads TGTGCCAGCAGCCAGGTCTTTGCGGTATCAAGATCTGGGGCCAACGTCCTGACTTTC.

The chain has TRBV10-3 and TRBJ1-3; a weak D match, TRBD1 (5 bases). This CDR3 has 13 residues. The V end lost 10 bases, the J end lost 0 bases, and 10 bases lay between the germline ends. In germline, CDR1 is ENHRY, CDR2 SYGVKD. CDR3 in DNA: TGTGCCACCAGGGCTCTCTCTGGAAACACCATATATTTT. Protein sequence: CATRALSGNTIYF.

V and J are TRBV10-1 and TRBJ2-7, with D possibly matching TRBD1 (6 bases). Per the germline V gene, CDR1 is WNHNN and CDR2 is SYGVQD (reference sequence). This CDR3 contains 12 residues. The V and J ends lost 3 bases and 6 bases respectively, with 9 bases between them. CDR3 protein: CASSDNRVEQYF. The CDR3 DNA sequence: TGCGCCAGCAGTGACAACAGGGTCGAGCAGTACTTC.

The chain joins TRBV6-5 to TRBJ1-2; TRBD1 matches 8 bases. The V and J ends lost 5 bases and 2 bases, in that order; junction bases with no gene match: 1. The CDR3 has 13 residues. The germline gives CDR1 MNHEY, CDR2 SVGAGI. CDR3 sequence reads: CASSRQGNYGYTF. The CDR3 DNA reads TGTGCCAGCAGTCGACAGGGGAACTATGGCTACACCTTC.

The chain carries TRBV5-4 and TRBJ2-7, with 12 bases fitting TRBD2. Looked up from germline, CDR1 is SGHNT and CDR2 is YYREEE (reference sequence). The V gene end was trimmed by 3 bases and the J gene end by 7 bases; junction bases not matched to a gene: 2. The CDR3 length is 13 residues. CDR3 nucleotide sequence: TGTGCCAGCAGCTCTAGCGGGAGGGGAGAGCAGTACTTC. Protein: CASSSSGRGEQYF.

This clone was seen a few times. The chain employs TRBV7-2 and TRBJ2-2, with 8 bases matching TRBD2. Germline V gene lookup returns CDR1 SGHTA and CDR2 FQGNSA. Trimming at V came to 1 base and at J to 4 bases, leaving 5 bases not matched to a gene. The CDR3 spans 16 residues. For the CDR3, the DNA is TGTGCCAGCAGCTTAGGGAGCGGGAGTTTCACCGGGGAGCTGTTTTTT. Its protein is CASSLGSGSFTGELFF.

V and J are TRBV7-8 and TRBJ1-6; a weak D match, TRBD1 (6 bases). The CDR3 spans 14 residues. Trimming left V 5 bases short and J 8 bases short, with 13 bases between. The germline gives CDR1 SGHVS, CDR2 FQNEAQ. DNA of the CDR3: TGTGCCAGCAGCCTTGAGGGGGGATATTCACCCCTCCACTTT. It encodes CASSLEGGYSPLHF.

The count of this clone is one. This sample includes further DNA sequences coding for the same CDR3. V gene TRBV12-3 or TRBV12-4 combines with J gene TRBJ1-1, with a tentative D call TRBD1 (5 bases). There are 11 residues in the CDR3. V lost 5 bases to trimming and J lost 7 bases, with 8 bases between them. As DNA, the CDR3 is TGTGCCAGCAGTCTGGGGGGTGAAGCTTTCTTT. Translation: CASSLGGEAFF.

The chain uses TRBV4-2 and TRBJ1-2; no reliable D call. The germline CDR1 and CDR2 sequences are LGHNA and YNFKEQ. Deletions cut 0 bases from V and 8 bases from J, with 19 bases between. The CDR3 contains 16 residues. CDR3 amino acids: CASSQDSPQVAGGYTF. In DNA form, the CDR3 reads TGTGCCAGCAGCCAAGATTCCCCCCAGGTCGCGGGGGGCTACACCTTC.